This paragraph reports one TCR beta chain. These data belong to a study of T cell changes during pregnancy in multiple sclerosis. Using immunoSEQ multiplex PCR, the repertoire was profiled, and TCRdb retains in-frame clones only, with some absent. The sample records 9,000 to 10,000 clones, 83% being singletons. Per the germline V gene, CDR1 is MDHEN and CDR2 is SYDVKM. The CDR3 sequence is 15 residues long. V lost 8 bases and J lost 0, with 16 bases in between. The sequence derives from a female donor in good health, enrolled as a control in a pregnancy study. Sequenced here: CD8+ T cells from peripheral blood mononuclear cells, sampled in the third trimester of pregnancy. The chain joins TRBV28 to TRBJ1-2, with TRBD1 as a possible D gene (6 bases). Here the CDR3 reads CASGHRDTSNYGYTF. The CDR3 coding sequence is TGTGCCAGCGGACACCGGGACACTTCTAACTATGGCTACACCTTC.